The source of this T cell receptor (beta chain) is a study of cytomegalovirus exposure and HLA in healthy donors. Overall study context: A previous analysis identified more than 100 million unique TCR beta sequences derived from around 200 million T cells. Study outcomes and limitations: More than 150 TCR beta chains were listed as cytomegalovirus-associated.

These donors, healthy bone marrow donors, were studied. Although they were nominally healthy when sampled, donors likely had unrecorded immune exposures. This CDR3 has 14 residues. CDR1 GTSNPN and CDR2 SVGIG come from the germline V gene (reference sequence). Trimming took 3 bases from V and 4 from J, leaving 13 bases between them. As to this clone: The antigen is not known.

Primers: 60 Vbeta forward and 13 Jbeta reverse. Measured with immunoSEQ multiplex PCR; TCRdb has only the in-frame clones, and not every one. This table holds tens of thousands of clones, around three quarters found once. The receptor's source is a man aged 30 to 45 in good health and CMV-seronegative. The V and J genes are TRBV30 and TRBJ1-5; TRBD1 might be the D (5 bases). Material for sequencing was PBMCs. CDR3 loop: CAWSGGGSNQPQHF. CDR3 nucleotides: TGTGCCTGGAGCGGCGGGGGGAGTAATCAGCCCCAGCATTTT.